The TCR beta chain described here comes from a study of beta chain features in type 1 diabetes. The germline gives CDR1 SSHAT, CDR2 FNYEAQ (reference sequence). The CDR3 has 15 residues. With 4 bases clipped from V and 8 bases from J, the junction kept 3 bases outside the gene matches. Expressed TCRB transcripts were sequenced after all isolated RNA was converted to cDNA. Profiling relied on immunoSEQ multiplex PCR, and the TCRdb table lists in-frame clones only, not all of them. This table has around 320,000 clones, 12% to 15% appearing once. The genes are TRBV7-7 and TRBJ2-2; 14 nucleotides match TRBD2. Source material: central memory CD4+ T cells from blood. This clonotype was sampled from a man aged 30 to 39 in good health. The CDR3 reads CASSWGLAGEGELFF. The CDR3, as DNA: TGTGCCAGCAGCTGGGGACTAGCGGGAGAAGGGGAGCTGTTTTTT.